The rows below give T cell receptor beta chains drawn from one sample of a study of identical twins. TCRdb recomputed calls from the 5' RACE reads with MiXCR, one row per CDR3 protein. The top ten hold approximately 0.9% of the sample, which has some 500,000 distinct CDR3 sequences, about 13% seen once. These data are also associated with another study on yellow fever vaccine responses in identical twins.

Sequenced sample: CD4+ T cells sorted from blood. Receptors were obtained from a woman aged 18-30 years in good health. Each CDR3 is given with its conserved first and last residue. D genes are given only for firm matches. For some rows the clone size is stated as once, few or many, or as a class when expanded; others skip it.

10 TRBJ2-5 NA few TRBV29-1 TGCAGCGTTGACTTGGGGACCCAGTACTTC CSVDLGTQYF
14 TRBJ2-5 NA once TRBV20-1 TGCAGTGCTAGGGAACCGGGAAGCCAAGAGACCCAGTACTTC CSAREPGSQETQYF
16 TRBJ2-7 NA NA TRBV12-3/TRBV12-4 TGTGCCAGCAGTTTAGTGGAGGGTGCTAGCTCCTACGAGCAGTACTTC CASSLVEGASSYEQYF
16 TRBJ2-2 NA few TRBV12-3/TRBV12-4 TGTGCCAGCAGTTTATATCGGCAGGGGGGGACCGGGGAGCTGTTTTTT CASSLYRQGGTGELFF
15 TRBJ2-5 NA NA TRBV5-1 TGCGCCAGCAGCTTGGCCTCGACGGGGAAGGAGACCCAGTACTTC CASSLASTGKETQYF
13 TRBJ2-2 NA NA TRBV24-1 TGTGCCACCAGTGATCTCATCACCGGGGAGCTGTTTTTT CATSDLITGELFF
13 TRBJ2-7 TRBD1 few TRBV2 TGTGCCAGCGGGAAGGACAGGGCTAACGAGCAGTACTTC CASGKDRANEQYF
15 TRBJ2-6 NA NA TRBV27 TGTGCCAGCAGTACTACCGGCGGTAGGGCCAACGTCCTGACTTTC CASSTTGGRANVLTF
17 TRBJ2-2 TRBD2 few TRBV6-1 TGTGCCAGCAGGAGACCTCCCCGCGGGAGAAGCACCGGGGAGCTGTTTTTT CASRRPPRGRSTGELFF
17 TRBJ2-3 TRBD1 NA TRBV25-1 TGTGCCAGCAGCTACTTCGGGCAGGGGGTGGGCACAGATACGCAGTATTTT CASSYFGQGVGTDTQYF